The 26 T cell receptor beta chains in this list originate from one sample, sequenced in a study of blood T cell repertoires in COVID-19. The method was immunoSEQ multiplex PCR; TCRdb's version includes in-frame clones alone and lacks a portion of them. The sample holds 250,000 to 350,000 clones, over 80% seen once. The specimen was peripheral blood. The origin of the receptors is a woman aged 50 to 65 with active or convalescent COVID-19.

The V and J genes are TRBV10-3 and TRBJ2-1, with TRBD2 identical over 10 bases. The CDR3 totals 14 residues. J lost 9 bases, V lost 6 bases, and 8 bases had no gene match. The germline CDR1 and CDR2 sequences are ENHRY and SYGVKD. The CDR3 protein is CAIRDLAGVTEQFF. The CDR3 DNA reads TGTGCCATCAGGGATCTAGCGGGAGTCACTGAGCAGTTCTTC.

The rearrangement uses TRBV29-1 and TRBJ1-2, with D maybe TRBD1 (6 bases). V gave up 6 bases and J gave up 2 bases, with 13 bases separating them. Germline V gene sequence: CDR1 SQVTM, CDR2 ANQGSEA. The CDR3 has 13 amino acids. CDR3 sequence reads: CSVPTDRNYGYTF. CDR3 in DNA: TGCAGCGTACCCACGGACAGAAACTATGGCTACACCTTC.

The chain recombines TRBV3-1 (or the pseudogene TRBV3-2) with TRBJ1-2; D gene unclear. This CDR3 contains 15 residues. V lost 1 base and J lost 4, with 13 bases in between. Germline CDR1 and CDR2: LGHDT and YNNKEL (reference sequence). The CDR3 reads CASSQVITALYGYTF. The CDR3 nucleotides read TGTGCCAGCAGCCAAGTAATTACAGCACTCTATGGCTACACCTTC.

The V call is TRBV11-2, the J call TRBJ2-7, with TRBD2 identical over 7 bases. With 4 bases clipped from V and 0 bases from J, the junction kept 12 bases outside the gene matches. This CDR3 is built from 17 residues. Germline lookup yields CDR1 SGHAT and CDR2 FQNNGV. The DNA of the CDR3 is TGTGCCAGCAGCTCCCATCTTAGCGGGTCAAGCTCCTACGAGCAGTACTTC. This encodes CASSSHLSGSSSYEQYF. The whole variable domain, filled in from reference TRBV11-2 and TRBJ2-7, reads EAGVAQSPRYKIIEKRQSVAFWCNPISGHATLYWYQQILGQGPKLLIQFQNNGVVDDSQLPKDRFSAERLKGVDSTLKIQPAKLEDSAVYLCASSSHLSGSSSYEQYFGPGTRLTVT.

The CDR3 DNA is TGTGCCAGCAGTTTAAATTATCCAGGGGCGCACACTGAAGCTTTCTTT. The encoded protein is CASSLNYPGAHTEAFF. J is TRBJ1-1 and V is TRBV28; the D gene is possibly TRBD1 (6 bases). In germline, CDR1 is MDHEN, CDR2 SYDVKM. Between the trimmed V and J ends, which lost 2 bases and 3 bases, there was a span of 16 bases. The CDR3 contains 16 residues.

The chain joins TRBV18 to TRBJ1-1; D is ambiguous. Germline V gene lookup returns CDR1 KGHSH and CDR2 LQKENI. This CDR3 has 15 residues. Deletions cut 3 bases from V and 10 bases from J, with 21 bases between. This CDR3 reads CASSPFSPGTTRAFF. The DNA of the CDR3 is TGTGCCAGCTCACCCTTCAGCCCGGGAACAACAAGAGCTTTCTTT.

This clone has only one observation. The V and J genes are TRBV29-1 and TRBJ1-4; 7 bases agree with TRBD1. The CDR3 is 14 residues long. CDR1 is SQVTM and CDR2 is ANQGSEA in the germline V gene. The V and J ends lost 6 bases and 7 bases, in that order; junction bases with no gene match: 11. This chain's CDR3 is CSVDPTGKGEKLFF. For the CDR3, the DNA is TGCAGCGTGGACCCGACAGGGAAGGGTGAAAAACTGTTTTTT.

The chain recombines TRBV6-4 with TRBJ1-1; the match to TRBD1 covers 11 bases. V was pared by 6 bases and J by 3 bases, with 6 bases of the junction left unmatched. The CDR3 has 15 residues. The V gene's germline CDR1 is MRHNA and CDR2 SNTAGT. Here the CDR3 DNA reads TGTGCCAGCAGACGCCGGGGACAGGGGGACACTGAAGCTTTCTTT. Translating gives CASRRRGQGDTEAFF.

The chain carries TRBV3-1 (or the pseudogene TRBV3-2) and TRBJ1-2; no reliable D call. The CDR3 loop spans 15 amino acids. V lost 4 bases and J 2 bases, leaving 14 bases between the germline ends. Per the germline V gene, CDR1 is LGHDT and CDR2 is YNNKEL (reference sequence). The CDR3 loop reads CASSRTGRENYGYTF. DNA for the CDR3: TGTGCCAGCAGCCGGACGGGGAGGGAAAACTATGGCTACACCTTC.

The J gene is TRBJ1-1, the V gene TRBV6-1; D uncertain. The germline CDR1 and CDR2 sequences are MNHNS and SASEGT. V was pared by 2 bases and J by 7 bases, with 11 bases between. The length of the CDR3 is 13 residues. The DNA of the CDR3 is TGTGCCAGCAGTGAACGATCGAGTGGTGAAGCTTTCTTT. Protein: CASSERSSGEAFF.

V usage is TRBV7-8 and J usage is TRBJ2-7, with 8 bases fitting TRBD2. Germline values: CDR1 SGHVS, CDR2 FQNEAQ. Trimming removed 2 bases from V and 7 bases from J; junction bases left unmatched: 19. CDR3 length: 18 amino acids. CDR3 protein: CASSLHRIRGLVGGEQYF. In DNA form, the CDR3 reads TGTGCCAGCAGCTTACACAGAATAAGGGGACTAGTTGGAGGGGAGCAGTACTTC.

The V call is TRBV19, the J call TRBJ2-5, with D possibly TRBD1 on 6 matching bases. Germline V CDR1 and CDR2: LNHDA, SQIVND (reference sequence). V gave up 4 bases and J gave up 0 bases, with 12 bases separating them. This CDR3 has 15 amino acids. CDR3 DNA: TGTGCCAGTAGTACCGATACAGGGTACCAAGAGACCCAGTACTTC. Residues: CASSTDTGYQETQYF. Full variable domain (remainder filled in from reference TRBV19 and TRBJ2-5): DGGITQSPKYLFRKEGQNVTLSCEQNLNHDAMYWYRQDPGQGLRLIYYSQIVNDFQKGDIAEGYSVSREKKESFPLTVTSAQKNPTAFYLCASSTDTGYQETQYFGPGTRLLVL.

The V and J genes are TRBV5-1 and TRBJ2-1; D is unresolved. Trimming stripped 0 bases from V and 3 bases from J, with 10 bases between. Per germline, CDR1 SGHRS and CDR2 YFSETQ. The CDR3 has 15 amino acids. DNA of the CDR3: TGCGCCAGCAGCTTGGTAGCAGTAGGCTACAATGAGCAGTTCTTC. As protein: CASSLVAVGYNEQFF.

The V gene is TRBV29-1, the J gene TRBJ2-3; D unresolved. Germline V gene sequence: CDR1 SQVTM, CDR2 ANQGSEA. V shed 3 bases and J shed 8 bases, with 12 bases lying between them. CDR3 length equals 12 residues. The chain's CDR3 is CSVDPSTGTQYF. DNA for the CDR3: TGCAGCGTTGACCCCTCCACGGGTACGCAGTATTTT.

For this clone: The sample carries other DNA sequences with the same CDR3. The CDR3 DNA sequence: TGTGCCAGCAGCGTAGGACAGGGCAACTATGGCTACACCTTC. It is translated as CASSVGQGNYGYTF. This chain joins TRBV9 and TRBJ1-2, with TRBD1 matching over 7 bases. CDR1 and CDR2 from the germline V gene are SGDLS and YYNGEE. The CDR3 is 14 residues long. V was clipped by 0 bases and J by 2 bases; unmatched bases: 1.

This clone was seen more than once but under ten times. The rearrangement uses TRBV5-1 and TRBJ2-5; TRBD2 agrees at 12 bases. This CDR3 has 15 residues. Germline V gene sequence: CDR1 SGHRS, CDR2 YFSETQ. V was pared by 4 bases and J by 4 bases, with 5 bases of the junction left unmatched. The CDR3 bases are TGCGCCAGCAGCGACCTAGCGGGAGGGCGAGAGACCCAGTACTTC. Its protein is CASSDLAGGRETQYF. Full variable domain (remainder filled in from reference TRBV5-1 and TRBJ2-5): KAGVTQTPRYLIKTRGQQVTLSCSPISGHRSVSWYQQTPGQGLQFLFEYFSETQRNKGNFPGRFSGRQFSNSRSEMNVSTLELGDSALYLCASSDLAGGRETQYFGPGTRLLVL.

The sample holds one count of this clone. The rearrangement uses TRBV2 and TRBJ2-3; 8 bases match TRBD1. Unmatched junction bases numbered 9, after V lost 8 bases and J lost 5 bases. The CDR3 contains 14 residues. The germline gives CDR1 SNHLY, CDR2 FYNNEI. The CDR3, as DNA: TGTGCCAGCGGGGAGCAGGGGGCTCAAGATACGCAGTATTTT. It specifies CASGEQGAQDTQYF.

The rearrangement links TRBV9 to TRBJ2-1; D might be TRBD1 (5 bases). The CDR3 runs to 15 residues. Germline V gene lookup returns CDR1 SGDLS and CDR2 YYNGEE. V was pared by 4 bases and J by 3 bases, with 14 bases between. The CDR3 loop is CASSPLGVLYNEQFF. The DNA for the CDR3 is TGTGCCAGCAGCCCTCTAGGGGTTCTCTACAATGAGCAGTTCTTC.

The J gene is TRBJ2-7, the V gene TRBV2; D perhaps matches TRBD1 (6 bases). Trimming shortened V by 10 bases and J by 0 bases, and 13 bases separated the two germline ends. Germline V CDR1 and CDR2: SNHLY, FYNNEI. The CDR3 runs to 13 residues. The CDR3 DNA reads TGTGCCACCAACCTGGACAGCTCCTACGAGCAGTACTTC. Translated, it gives CATNLDSSYEQYF.

This clone was seen only a few times. The chain carries TRBV2 and TRBJ2-7; tentative D call: TRBD2 (5 bases). CDR3 length equals 13 residues. V was shortened by 7 bases and J by 3 bases, with 13 bases between the two germline ends. Germline lookup yields CDR1 SNHLY and CDR2 FYNNEI. The CDR3 reads CASKELGGYEQYF. DNA for the CDR3: TGTGCCAGCAAAGAATTAGGAGGCTACGAGCAGTACTTC.

V usage is TRBV7-9 and J usage is TRBJ1-1; a weak D match, TRBD1 (5 bases). V was shortened by 1 base and J by 6 bases, with 12 bases between the two germline ends. From germline, CDR1 is SEHNR and CDR2 FQNEAQ (reference sequence). This CDR3 has 14 residues. The CDR3 DNA sequence: TGTGCCAGCAGCTTAGTGGGGCAGAGGCCTGAAGCTTTCTTT. Translation: CASSLVGQRPEAFF.

The V gene is TRBV27, the J gene TRBJ2-1, with 8 bases aligning to TRBD1. Germline V CDR1 and CDR2: MNHEY, SMNVEV (reference sequence). The CDR3 contains 18 residues. V was pared by 1 base and J by 3 bases, with 11 bases of the junction left unmatched. The CDR3 spells CASSLFLGRDRIYNEQFF. The CDR3 DNA sequence: TGTGCCAGCAGTTTATTTCTCGGTCGGGACAGGATCTACAATGAGCAGTTCTTC.

In this sample, this clone turned up once. The genes are TRBV6-1 and TRBJ2-1, with 8 bases matching TRBD1. CDR1 is MNHNS, CDR2 SASEGT, per germline. CDR3 length equals 18 residues. V trimming: 4 bases; J trimming: 4 bases; junction bases outside the gene matches: 15. In nucleotides, the CDR3 is TGTGCCAGCAGTGGACTATCGATGGGACAGGTGACTTACAATGAGCAGTTCTTC. Residues: CASSGLSMGQVTYNEQFF.

The chain joins TRBV28 to TRBJ1-2; D not resolved. The CDR3 sequence is 14 residues long. Between the trimmed V and J ends, which lost 3 bases and 2 bases, there was a span of 10 bases. Germline CDR1 reads MDHEN; CDR2 reads SYDVKM. CDR3 nucleotide sequence: TGTGCCAGCAGTTTTCTGACTCTAAACTATGGCTACACCTTC. It specifies CASSFLTLNYGYTF.

The chain carries TRBV2 and TRBJ1-4; TRBD1 matches 8 bases. After removal of 7 bases from V and 3 bases from J, the junction contained 7 bases not matched to a gene. Germline values: CDR1 SNHLY, CDR2 FYNNEI. The CDR3 runs to 15 residues. CDR3 loop: CASMGDRGSNEKLFF. In DNA form, the CDR3 reads TGTGCCAGCATGGGTGACAGGGGCTCTAATGAAAAACTGTTTTTT. Looking up the rest from reference TRBV2 and TRBJ1-4 gives the full variable domain: EPEVTQTPSHQVTQMGQEVILRCVPISNHLYFYWYRQILGQKVEFLVSFYNNEISEKSEIFDDQFSVERPDGSNFTLKIRSTKLEDSAMYFCASMGDRGSNEKLFFGSGTQLSVL.

This chain joins TRBV10-3 and TRBJ2-1; 9 bases are a match to TRBD2. Losses at the gene ends were 3 bases for V and 7 bases for J; bases not matched to a gene: 10. The germline V gene encodes CDR1 ENHRY and CDR2 SYGVKD. The CDR3 loop spans 16 amino acids. CDR3 sequence reads: CAISERPAGGGNEQFF. For the CDR3, the DNA is TGTGCCATCAGTGAACGTCCAGCGGGAGGTGGGAATGAGCAGTTCTTC.